This T cell receptor (beta chain) was sequenced for a study of shared clonotypes between healthy human individuals. The study's findings and limits: Shared across four donors were around 5% of the naive CD4 clonotypes. It was expected that sequencing depth would affect clonotype sharing among donors.

Germline loops: CDR1 MNHEY, CDR2 SMNVEV (reference sequence). V shed 1 base and J 6 bases; nucleotides not matched to a gene: 5. This CDR3 is 15 amino acids long. Details on this clone: Its antigen is currently unknown.

Repertoires were generated with immunoSEQ multiplex PCR, while TCRdb's copy carries only in-frame clones and drops some. Here the sample spans about 2.3 million clones, 85% to 95% being singletons. The rearrangement uses TRBV27 and TRBJ2-2; the match to TRBD1 covers 7 bases. The sequenced material came from naive CD4+ T cells from PBMCs. As for subset: CD45RA+ positively selected. The origin of this receptor is a man aged 18 to 30 in good health. Some clones in this sample may be carry-over from other donors' samples. CDR3 sequence reads: CASSLFGTAPGELFF. In DNA form, the CDR3 reads TGTGCCAGCAGTTTATTCGGGACAGCCCCCGGGGAGCTGTTTTTT.